This T cell receptor (beta chain) originates from a study of T cells in Graves' hyperthyroidism and ophthalmopathy. The CDR3 runs 14 residues. The V and J ends lost 7 bases and 5 bases, in that order; junction bases with no gene match: 11. Looked up from germline, CDR1 is SEHNR and CDR2 is FQNEAQ (reference sequence). Exclusions: uncontrolled infection, other autoimmune disease, pregnancy, lactation. Diagnoses were made from clinical symptoms, serum measures (thyroxine and TRAb), thyroid ultrasound and orbital computed tomography. The PBMCs had their origin in less than 13 ml of fresh peripheral blood. Amplified regions were TCR beta CDR3 sequences from RNA transcripts. The HTBI primer set served for first-round RT-PCR of the TCR CDR3. MiXCR, run by TCRdb on the multiplex PCR reads, gives a single entry per CDR3 protein. The repertoire has hundreds of thousands of distinct CDR3 sequences, about a sixth of them found once; the top ten carry around 7%.

Study results and limitations: Ophthalmopathy cases were set apart from stable hyperthyroidism by a 13 V-J model.

This clonotype was detected many times. Its target is not known. The chain has TRBV7-9 and TRBJ2-7; TRBD2 aligns across 7 bases. The source is a woman under 30 with Graves' hyperthyroidism. Sequencing was carried out using blood. The CDR3, as DNA: TGTGCCAGCATCCCTTCGGGGGAGGGAAACGAGCAGTACTTC. Translated, it gives CASIPSGEGNEQYF. The whole variable domain, remainder taken from reference TRBV7-9 and TRBJ2-7, is DTGVSQNPRHKITKRGQNVTFRCDPISEHNRLYWYRQTLGQGPEFLTYFQNEAQLEKSRLLSDRFSAERPKGSFSTLEIQRTEQGDSAMYLCASIPSGEGNEQYFGPGTRLTVT.